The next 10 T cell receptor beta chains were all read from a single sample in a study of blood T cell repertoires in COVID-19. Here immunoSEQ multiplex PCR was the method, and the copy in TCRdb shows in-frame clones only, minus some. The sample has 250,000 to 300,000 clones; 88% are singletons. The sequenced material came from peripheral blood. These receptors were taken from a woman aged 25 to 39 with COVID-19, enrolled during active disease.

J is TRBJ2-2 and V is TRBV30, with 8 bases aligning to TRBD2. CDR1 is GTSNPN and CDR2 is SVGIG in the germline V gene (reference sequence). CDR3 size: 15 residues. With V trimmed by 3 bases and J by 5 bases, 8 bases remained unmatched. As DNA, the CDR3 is TGTGCCTGGAGAGATTGGGGACTAGAGACCGGGGAGCTGTTTTTT. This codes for CAWRDWGLETGELFF.

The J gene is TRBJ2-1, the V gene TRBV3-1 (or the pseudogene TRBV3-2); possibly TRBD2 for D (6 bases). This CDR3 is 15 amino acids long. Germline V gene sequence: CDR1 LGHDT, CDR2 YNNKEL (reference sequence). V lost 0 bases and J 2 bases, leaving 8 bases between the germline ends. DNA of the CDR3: TGTGCCAGCAGCCAAGAGGGACTCCCCTACAATGAGCAGTTCTTC. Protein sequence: CASSQEGLPYNEQFF.

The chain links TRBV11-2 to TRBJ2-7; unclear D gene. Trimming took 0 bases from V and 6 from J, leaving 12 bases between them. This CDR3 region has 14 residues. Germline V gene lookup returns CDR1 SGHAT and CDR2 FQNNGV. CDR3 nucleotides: TGTGCCAGCAGCTTAGATATCACGAGCTCCGAGCAGTACTTC. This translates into CASSLDITSSEQYF. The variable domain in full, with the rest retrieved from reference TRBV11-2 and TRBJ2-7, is EAGVAQSPRYKIIEKRQSVAFWCNPISGHATLYWYQQILGQGPKLLIQFQNNGVVDDSQLPKDRFSAERLKGVDSTLKIQPAKLEDSAVYLCASSLDITSSEQYFGPGTRLTVT.

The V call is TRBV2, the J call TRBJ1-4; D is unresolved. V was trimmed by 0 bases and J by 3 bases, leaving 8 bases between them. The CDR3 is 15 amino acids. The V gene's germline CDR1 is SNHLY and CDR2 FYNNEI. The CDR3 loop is CASSEARGSNEKLFF. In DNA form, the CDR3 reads TGTGCCAGCAGTGAAGCGCGAGGCTCTAATGAAAAACTGTTTTTT.

The CDR3 nucleotides read TGTGCCAGCACGAAAATGGACAGGGCGGACTATGGCTACACCTTC. This encodes CASTKMDRADYGYTF. The genes are TRBV9 and TRBJ1-2, with 8 bases that match TRBD1. The length of the CDR3 is 15 residues. The J segment lost 3 bases and the V segment lost 6 bases, leaving 10 bases of the junction unmatched. Germline CDR1 and CDR2: SGDLS and YYNGEE. Full variable domain (rest looked up from reference TRBV9 and TRBJ1-2): DSGVTQTPKHLITATGQRVTLRCSPRSGDLSVYWYQQSLDQGLQFLIQYYNGEERAKGNILERFSAQQFPDLHSELNLSSLELGDSALYFCASTKMDRADYGYTFGSGTRLTVV.

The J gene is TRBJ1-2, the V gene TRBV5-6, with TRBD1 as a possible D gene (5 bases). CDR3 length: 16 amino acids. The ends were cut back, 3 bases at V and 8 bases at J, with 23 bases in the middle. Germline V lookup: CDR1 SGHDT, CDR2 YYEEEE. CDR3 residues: CASSWYAVQARRGYTF. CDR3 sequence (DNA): TGTGCCAGCAGCTGGTATGCCGTACAGGCCCGACGGGGCTACACCTTC. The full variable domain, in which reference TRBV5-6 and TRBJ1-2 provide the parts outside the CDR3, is DAGVTQSPTHLIKTRGQQVTLRCSPKSGHDTVSWYQQALGQGPQFIFQYYEEEERQRGNFPDRFSGHQFPNYSSELNVNALLLGDSALYLCASSWYAVQARRGYTFGSGTRLTVV.

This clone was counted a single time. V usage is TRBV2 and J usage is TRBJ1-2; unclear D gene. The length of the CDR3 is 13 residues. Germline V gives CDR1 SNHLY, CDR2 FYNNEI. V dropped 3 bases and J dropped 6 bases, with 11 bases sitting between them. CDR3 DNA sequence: TGTGCCAGCAGTGAGAGGGCCCAGAATGGCTACACCTTC. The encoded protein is CASSERAQNGYTF.

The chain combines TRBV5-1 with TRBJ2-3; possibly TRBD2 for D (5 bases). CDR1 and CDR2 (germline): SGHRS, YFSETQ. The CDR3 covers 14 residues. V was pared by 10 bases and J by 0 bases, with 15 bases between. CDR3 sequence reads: CACGPGTSTDTQYF. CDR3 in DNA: TGCGCCTGCGGGCCCGGAACTAGCACAGATACGCAGTATTTT.

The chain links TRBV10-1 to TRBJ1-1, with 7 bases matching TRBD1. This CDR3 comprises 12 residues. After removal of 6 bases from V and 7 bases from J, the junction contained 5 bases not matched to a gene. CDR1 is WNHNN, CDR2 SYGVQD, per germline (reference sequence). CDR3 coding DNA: TGCGCCAGCAGGGGAAACAGGGGTGAAGCTTTCTTT. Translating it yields CASRGNRGEAFF.

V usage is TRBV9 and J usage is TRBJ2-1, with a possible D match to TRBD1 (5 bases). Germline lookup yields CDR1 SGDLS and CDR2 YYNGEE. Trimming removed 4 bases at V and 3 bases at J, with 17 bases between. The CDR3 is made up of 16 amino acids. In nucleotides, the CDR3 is TGTGCCAGCAGCCCTCGGACAATTTTGGGCTACAATGAGCAGTTCTTC. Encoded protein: CASSPRTILGYNEQFF.